These 15 T cell receptor beta chains were all obtained from the same sample, sequenced in a study of T cell clonality in common variable immunodeficiency (dated by TCRdb to 2014 to 2015). Libraries were constructed by the immunoSEQ multiplex PCR assay. TCRdb limited this immuneACCESS table to in-frame rearrangements with V and J called. A share of clones is missing; checked studies link under half to unresolved V genes, and the rest is unexplained. For this sample the table reports around 29,000 clones, with no clone seen just once. The ten largest clones capture 13% of the sample. Sequencing used peripheral blood mononuclear cells. The receptors shown here come from a person between 18 and 75 years old in good health.

In its sample, this clone was seen many times. Read coverage stops 3 residues before the CDR3 terminus; the germline J gene supplies the remainder. This chain connects TRBV14 to TRBJ2-7; D is unresolved. This CDR3 region has 15 residues. V was clipped by 1 base and J by 2 bases, with 12 bases between them. CDR1 and CDR2 (germline): SGHDN, FVKESK. CDR3 DNA, as far as it was read: TGTGCCAGCAGCCAAGTGGGTAGGGTACCCTACGAG. Residues: CASSQVGRVPYE. The full-length CDR3 reads as CASSQVGRVPYEQYF.

This clone occurred a few times. Read sequence stops 3 residues before the CDR3 end, and the germline J gene provides the missing end. The chain links TRBV19 to TRBJ1-5; D may be TRBD1 (6 bases). Germline V gene sequence: CDR1 LNHDA, CDR2 SQIVND (reference sequence). The CDR3 runs to 13 residues. Trimming took 7 bases from V and 2 from J, leaving 9 bases between them. The covered CDR3 bases are TGTGCCAGTAACCACAGGGGCAATCAGCCC. It translates to CASNHRGNQP. The complete CDR3 sequence is CASNHRGNQPQHF.

There are many counts of this clone. From the germline J gene comes the end of the CDR3, since the read stops 3 residues before it. The chain couples TRBV28 to TRBJ1-5, with D unresolved. From germline, CDR1 is MDHEN and CDR2 SYDVKM. Trimming cost V 5 bases and J 0 bases, with 11 bases left between them. The CDR3 has 15 residues. CDR3 protein: CASSNSFYSNQPQHF. CDR3 DNA (partial): TGTGCCAGCAGTAACAGCTTTTATAGCAATCAGCCC.

As regards this clone: The read falls 3 residues short of the CDR3 end, and the missing part is taken from the germline J gene. The V call is TRBV7-9, the J call TRBJ1-1; maybe TRBD1 (6 bases). The V gene's germline CDR1 is SEHNR and CDR2 FQNEAQ (reference sequence). This CDR3 region has 14 residues. Trimming removed 3 bases from V and 2 bases from J, with 10 bases in between. CDR3 amino acids: CASSFSTGNTEAFF. CDR3 DNA (partial): TGTGCCAGCAGCTTTTCGACAGGAAACACTGAA.

This clone was counted many times. The CDR3 end is not reached by the read, which stops 3 residues before it; the germline J gene fills it in. J is TRBJ1-2 and V is TRBV5-1, with D perhaps matching TRBD1 (5 bases). The germline gives CDR1 SGHRS, CDR2 YFSETQ. The CDR3 has 14 residues. The V and J ends lost 6 bases and 2 bases respectively, with 14 bases between them. This chain's CDR3 is CASTRARGNYGYTF. The CDR3 DNA, read in part, is TGCGCCAGCACCCGGGCGCGGGGCAACTATGGC.

Turning to this clone: A much larger clone lies a single base off, so this may be a read error. The read ends 3 residues early relative to the CDR3; the germline J gene fills the gap. The J gene is TRBJ2-1, the V gene TRBV5-1, with 8 positions matching TRBD1. The germline V gene has CDR1 SGHRS and CDR2 YFSETQ. V shed 4 bases, J shed 4 bases, and the junction held 4 bases outside the gene matches. The CDR3 sequence is 14 residues long. CDR3 sequence reads: CASSPQGVYNEQFF. Incomplete CDR3 DNA: TGCGCCAGCAGCCCACAGGGGGTGTACAATGAG.

This clone came up many times. Coverage ceases 3 residues before the CDR3 finishes, and the germline J gene fills in the end. This sequence joins TRBV5-1 and TRBJ1-5; 9 bases match TRBD1. CDR1 and CDR2 from the germline V gene are SGHRS and YFSETQ. This CDR3 has 17 residues. V gave up 2 bases and J gave up 2 bases; unmatched junction bases: 8. The sequenced CDR3 bases are TGCGCCAGCAGCTTAGGGGACAGGGAGAGTGGCAATCAGCCC. It is translated as CASSLGDRESGNQP. The CDR3 as a whole reads CASSLGDRESGNQPQHF.

On this clone: Since a much larger clone is just one base distant, this may be a read error. The CDR3 end is not reached by the read, which stops 3 residues before it; the germline J gene fills it in. This sequence joins TRBV7-3 and TRBJ2-2; the D call may be TRBD1 or TRBD2 (5 bases each). Germline V gene sequence: CDR1 SGHTA, CDR2 FQGTGA. CDR3 length: 13 amino acids. Incomplete CDR3 DNA: TGTGCCAGCAGCTCAACTAGGGGTGAAAAG. This sequence encodes CASSSTRGEK. The complete CDR3 reads CASSSTRGEKLFF.

This clone was seen ten or more times. The read gets to within 3 residues of the CDR3 end, and the germline J gene fills in the rest. The chain employs TRBV12-5 and TRBJ1-2; no clear D gene. CDR3 length: 13 residues. The germline CDR1 and CDR2 sequences are LGHNT and FRNRAP. The CDR3: CASGLAQVWGYTF. The sequenced part of the CDR3 DNA is TGTGCTAGTGGTTTGGCTCAGGTCTGGGGC.

Many counts were recorded for this clone. The sequence runs out 3 residues before the end of the CDR3; the remainder is reconstructed from the germline J gene. This chain joins TRBV6-1 and TRBJ2-2; 8 bases are a match to TRBD1. This CDR3 has 16 residues. V shed 4 bases, J shed 5 bases, and the junction held 9 bases outside the gene matches. CDR1 and CDR2 from the germline V gene are MNHNS and SASEGT. CDR3: CASSARTGRFTGELFF. The DNA read from the CDR3 is TGTGCCAGCAGTGCCCGGACAGGGAGGTTTACCGGGGAG.

This clone has a count of ten or more. The DNA ends 3 residues before the CDR3 does, and the rest of the CDR3 is filled in from the germline J gene. This chain connects TRBV12-3 or TRBV12-4 to TRBJ2-7; D not certain. The CDR3 runs 12 residues. Trimming pared 4 bases from V and 1 base from J, leaving 5 bases between. The CDR3 here is CASSSQSYEQYF. CDR3 DNA (partial): TGTGCCAGCAGTTCCCAATCCTACGAG.

This clone was recorded many times. The sequence runs out 3 residues before the end of the CDR3; the remainder is reconstructed from the germline J gene. The rearrangement uses TRBV19 and TRBJ1-5; possibly TRBD1 for D (6 bases). Looked up from germline, CDR1 is LNHDA and CDR2 is SQIVND (reference sequence). This CDR3 contains 16 residues. The ends were cut back, 3 bases at V and 2 bases at J, with 14 bases in the middle. The CDR3 is CASSIGRGVGNQPQHF. The DNA read from the CDR3 is TGTGCCAGTAGTATCGGCAGGGGCGTGGGCAATCAGCCC.

This clone occurred many times. The read stops 3 residues short of the end of the CDR3; the missing end is completed from the germline J gene. The rearrangement links TRBV7-9 to TRBJ2-1; TRBD2 might be the D (5 bases). CDR1 is SEHNR and CDR2 is FQNEAQ in the germline V gene (reference sequence). The CDR3 extends over 15 amino acids. Trimming took 2 bases from V and 0 from J, leaving 8 bases between them. CDR3 DNA (partial): TGTGCCAGCAGCTTATCGGGGAGCTCCTACAATGAG. Encoded protein: CASSLSGSSYNE. The entire CDR3 protein is CASSLSGSSYNEQFF.

Ten or more counts support this clone. This CDR3 reads CASSPGTEYYGYTF. The sequenced part of the CDR3 DNA is TGTGCCAGCAGCCCGGGGACAGAATACTATGGC. The rearrangement uses TRBV7-2 and TRBJ1-2; 7 nucleotides line up with TRBD1. Sequencing ends 3 residues short of the CDR3 end; the germline J gene provides the rest. CDR3 size: 14 residues. J gave up 3 bases and V 5 bases, and 6 bases lay outside the gene matches. CDR1 is SGHTA and CDR2 is FQGNSA in the germline V gene. The full variable domain, completed using reference TRBV7-2 and TRBJ1-2, is GAGVSQSPSNKVTEKGKDVELRCDPISGHTALYWYRQSLGQGLEFLIYFQGNSAPDKSGLPSDRFSAERTGGSVSTLTIQRTQQEDSAVYLCASSPGTEYYGYTFGSGTRLTVV.

This clone was observed many times. This CDR3 is also generated by other DNA sequences in the sample. The DNA read from the CDR3 is TGCGCCAGCAGCAACGGGGGGGGGCAAGAGACC. This gives the protein CASSNGGGQET. The full-length CDR3 reads as CASSNGGGQETQYF. The genes are TRBV5-1 and TRBJ2-5; the match to TRBD2 covers 8 bases. The read falls 3 residues short of the CDR3 end, and the missing part is taken from the germline J gene. Germline lookup yields CDR1 SGHRS and CDR2 YFSETQ. This CDR3 is 14 amino acids long. V dropped 4 bases and J dropped 2; count of bases not matched to a gene: 4.